The source of this T cell receptor beta chain is a study of blood T cells in healthy people across ages. CDR1 is MGHDK, CDR2 SYGVNS, per germline. This CDR3 spans 15 amino acids. The V and J ends lost 3 bases and 3 bases respectively, with 15 bases between them. Drawing of peripheral blood yielded 8.5 to 10 milliliters from each donor. Through a sample-barcoded 5' primer and a J-beta primer mix, a second PCR was run for 7 to 11 cycles. TCRdb analysed the 5' RACE reads with MiXCR anew, one entry per CDR3 protein. The sample includes about 1.5 million distinct CDR3 sequences, about 42% seen only once; the top ten take under 5%.

Sequencing used blood. The V and J genes are TRBV25-1 and TRBJ2-7; TRBD2 might be the D (6 bases). The TCR sequence derives from a woman under 30 in good health. The CDR3 nucleotides are TGTGCCAGCAGTGATCCTAAAGCGGGTATCTACGAGCAGTACTTC. It specifies CASSDPKAGIYEQYF.